Described below is a single T cell receptor beta chain sequence and its context. The data originate from a study of blood T cell repertoires in COVID-19. CDR3 length equals 17 residues. V shed 2 bases, J shed 2 bases, and the junction held 4 bases outside the gene matches. From germline, CDR1 is MDHEN and CDR2 SYDVKM. Per the original data handling: Nucleated cell number was recorded as an estimate derived from reference gene primer amplification. Measured with immunoSEQ multiplex PCR; TCRdb has only the in-frame clones, and not every one. The V and J calls and clone size are taken from that table; D and trimming were inferred from the DNA. The profile shows about 180,000 clones, over 65% of them singletons.

This sequence originates from a person aged 70 to 85 with COVID-19, enrolled during active disease. V and J are TRBV28 and TRBJ1-6, with 9 positions matching TRBD1. The sample comprised peripheral blood. The CDR3 coding sequence is TGTGCCAGCAGTTTAGGACAGGGGCTAACCTATAATTCACCCCTCCACTTT. Protein product: CASSLGQGLTYNSPLHF.